These 30 T cell receptor beta chains originate from one sample sequenced in a study of TIL therapy for anti-PD-1-resistant metastatic lung cancer. The immunoSEQ assay was v3. Profiling relied on immunoSEQ multiplex PCR, and the TCRdb table lists in-frame clones only, not all of them. The table records 14,000 to 15,000 clones, about 83% of them present only once. The time point denotes: pre-treatment sample, taken before nivolumab and TIL therapy. This specimen was blood, taken at baseline. Every receptor here comes from a person between 25 and 79 years old with non-small cell lung cancer.

The rearrangement links TRBV28 to TRBJ1-5; D gene ambiguous. From germline, CDR1 is MDHEN and CDR2 SYDVKM. The V gene lost 2 bases and the J gene lost 6 bases, with 5 bases spanning the gap. The length of the CDR3 is 12 residues. The CDR3 spells CASSLLGQPQHF. As DNA, the CDR3 is TGTGCCAGCAGTTTACTGGGTCAGCCCCAGCATTTT.

V usage is TRBV19 and J usage is TRBJ2-6; D is undetermined. Trimming stripped 7 bases from V and 0 bases from J, with 4 bases between. Germline values: CDR1 LNHDA, CDR2 SQIVND (reference sequence). This CDR3 is built from 13 residues. CDR3 DNA: TGTGCCAGTAAGGGCTCTGGGGCCAACGTCCTGACTTTC. Protein sequence: CASKGSGANVLTF.

V is TRBV7-2 and J is TRBJ2-7, with TRBD2 matching over 12 bases. The germline CDR1 and CDR2 sequences are SGHTA and FQGNSA. This CDR3 comprises 16 residues. Trimming cost V 4 bases and J 2 bases; bases outside gene matches: 6. Here the CDR3 reads CASSSSSGGGTYEQYF. For the CDR3, the DNA is TGTGCCAGCAGCTCATCTAGCGGGGGGGGAACCTACGAGCAGTACTTC.

The V gene is TRBV4-1, the J gene TRBJ2-5, with a possible D match to TRBD2 (5 bases). The CDR3 consists of 15 residues. CDR1 and CDR2 from the germline V gene are MGHRA and YSYEKL. The V end lost 1 base, the J end lost 2 bases, and 11 bases lay between the germline ends. The CDR3 spells CASSQGKGEQETQYF. The CDR3 DNA is TGCGCCAGCAGCCAAGGGAAGGGAGAACAAGAGACCCAGTACTTC.

This chain joins TRBV5-6 and TRBJ2-5, with 10 bases identical to TRBD2. The V and J ends lost 4 bases and 5 bases, in that order; junction bases with no gene match: 11. The CDR3 loop spans 16 amino acids. Germline V gene data show CDR1 as SGHDT and CDR2 as YYEEEE. Here the CDR3 reads CASSPGKLAGQETQYF. DNA for the CDR3: TGTGCCAGCAGCCCGGGCAAACTAGCGGGGCAGGAGACCCAGTACTTC.

V is TRBV27 and J is TRBJ2-5, with 9 positions matching TRBD2. Germline assignment: CDR1 MNHEY and CDR2 SMNVEV (reference sequence). This CDR3 has 17 amino acids. The CDR3 DNA sequence: TGTGCTCGAAAATCCCGTGGGGCGGGAGGGCCTTTAGAGACCCAGTACTTC. Residues: CARKSRGAGGPLETQYF.

For the CDR3, the DNA is TGTGGGACGGGGCAGTTTAATAGCAATCAGCCCCAGCATTTT. It codes for CGTGQFNSNQPQHF. V is TRBV27 and J is TRBJ1-5; weak D call: TRBD1 (5 bases). The length of the CDR3 is 14 residues. Germline V gene data show CDR1 as MNHEY and CDR2 as SMNVEV (reference sequence).

V usage is TRBV5-1 and J usage is TRBJ1-2; 8 bases fit TRBD1. J was trimmed by 4 bases and V by 4 bases; bases with no gene match: 9. The CDR3 extends over 15 amino acids. Per the germline V gene, CDR1 is SGHRS and CDR2 is YFSETQ. The DNA of the CDR3 is TGCGCCAGCAGCCCGGACAGGGCTCCGGGCTATGGCTACACCTTC. Its protein is CASSPDRAPGYGYTF.

This clone was picked up one time. This chain connects TRBV30 to TRBJ2-1; D is undetermined. V shed 2 bases and J shed 0 bases, with 14 bases lying between them. There are 16 residues in the CDR3. Germline V CDR1 and CDR2: GTSNPN, SVGIG (reference sequence). CDR3 nucleotides: TGTGCCTGGAGTCCCTATTACGGAAACTCCTACAATGAGCAGTTCTTC. Translation gives CAWSPYYGNSYNEQFF.

This chain connects TRBV5-1 to TRBJ2-2; a possible D gene is TRBD1 (6 bases). Germline V gene sequence: CDR1 SGHRS, CDR2 YFSETQ. CDR3 length equals 15 residues. V dropped 2 bases and J dropped 7 bases, with 15 bases sitting between them. The CDR3 coding sequence is TGCGCCAGCAGCTTAGAATGGCAGGGGAGCGGGGAGCTGTTTTTT. It is translated as CASSLEWQGSGELFF.

This rearrangement joins TRBV7-7 to TRBJ2-1, with D tentatively TRBD1 or TRBD2 (5 bases each). V lost 5 bases to trimming and J lost 10 bases, with 15 bases between them. The germline gives CDR1 SSHAT, CDR2 FNYEAQ (reference sequence). CDR3 length: 13 residues. Here the CDR3 DNA reads TGTGCCAGCAGCGAACGACGGGGCGAAGAGCAGTTCTTC. Its protein is CASSERRGEEQFF.

This chain links TRBV2 with TRBJ2-5; 9 positions match TRBD2. The germline CDR1 and CDR2 sequences are SNHLY and FYNNEI. V was clipped by 0 bases and J by 3 bases; unmatched bases: 5. This CDR3 is built from 16 residues. The CDR3 nucleotides are TGTGCCAGCAGTGAAGCCCGGCTAGCGGGGAAAGAGACCCAGTACTTC. It translates to CASSEARLAGKETQYF.

J is TRBJ2-3 and V is TRBV18; no clear D. Deletions cut 4 bases from V and 5 bases from J, with 10 bases between. Germline loops: CDR1 KGHSH, CDR2 LQKENI. The CDR3 is made up of 13 amino acids. The CDR3 reads CASSLSRGDTQYF. In DNA form, the CDR3 reads TGTGCCAGCTCACTCTCCCGCGGAGATACGCAGTATTTT.

This rearrangement joins TRBV18 to TRBJ1-2, with 8 nucleotides matching TRBD1. The ends lost 3 bases at V and 8 bases at J; junction bases unmatched: 11. This CDR3 region has 15 residues. Germline V gene sequence: CDR1 KGHSH, CDR2 LQKENI. This chain's CDR3 is CASSPSRDRWYGYTF. The DNA of the CDR3 is TGTGCCAGCTCACCGTCCCGGGACAGGTGGTACGGCTACACCTTC.

The V and J genes are TRBV7-3 and TRBJ2-2; 7 bases line up with TRBD1. Trimming at V came to 1 base and at J to 5 bases, leaving 4 bases not matched to a gene. The germline V gene has CDR1 SGHTA and CDR2 FQGTGA. This CDR3 is 15 amino acids long. This CDR3 is CASSLRQGSTGELFF. The CDR3 DNA is TGTGCCAGCAGCTTAAGACAGGGCAGTACCGGGGAGCTGTTTTTT.

The rearrangement uses TRBV5-5 and TRBJ2-3; unclear D gene. Per the germline V gene, CDR1 is SGHKS and CDR2 is YYEKEE (reference sequence). The V end was cut by 3 bases, the J end by 1 base, with 6 bases between. This CDR3 is built from 13 residues. CDR3 region: CASSYQGTDTQYF. The CDR3 DNA reads TGTGCCAGCAGCTACCAGGGCACAGATACGCAGTATTTT.

This clone appeared a single time. This chain connects TRBV12-5 to TRBJ1-5, with D possibly being TRBD1 (6 bases). This CDR3 is built from 14 residues. Germline V gene sequence: CDR1 LGHNT, CDR2 FRNRAP. V dropped 1 base and J dropped 7 bases, with 11 bases sitting between them. In DNA, the CDR3 is TGTGCTAGTGGTTTGGGGCAGGGGTACCAGCCCCAGCATTTT. Translation: CASGLGQGYQPQHF.

This chain links TRBV6-5 with TRBJ2-1, with D unclear. The CDR3 spans 11 residues. Trimming cost V 6 bases and J 12 bases, with 12 bases left between them. The germline CDR1 and CDR2 sequences are MNHEY and SVGAGI. CDR3 sequence: CASSNSQRQFF. CDR3 nucleotide sequence: TGTGCCAGCAGCAACAGCCAGCGGCAGTTCTTC.

This clone was observed a single time. The chain recombines TRBV4-3 with TRBJ2-1; D tentatively fits TRBD1 or TRBD2 (5 bases each). V lost 0 bases and J 1 base, leaving 7 bases between the germline ends. The CDR3 is 15 amino acids. Germline CDR1 and CDR2: LGHNA and YSLEER. The CDR3 region has the DNA TGCGCCAGCAGCCAAGATGAGGGGTCCTACAATGAGCAGTTCTTC. Residues: CASSQDEGSYNEQFF.

The chain employs TRBV7-2 and TRBJ2-1; D uncertain. The CDR3 is made up of 14 amino acids. Looked up from germline, CDR1 is SGHTA and CDR2 is FQGNSA. The V and J ends lost 3 bases and 6 bases respectively, with 12 bases between them. CDR3 in DNA: TGTGCCAGCAGCTTTGGCCTAGTGGGCAATGAGCAGTTCTTC. Translated: CASSFGLVGNEQFF.

This clone occurred a few times. The chain combines TRBV6-6 with TRBJ2-7; 10 positions agree with TRBD2. The germline CDR1 and CDR2 sequences are MNHNY and SVGAGI (reference sequence). V gave up 5 bases and J gave up 0 bases; unmatched junction bases: 4. This CDR3 is 15 amino acids long. The CDR3 DNA reads TGTGCCAGCAGTGATCCTAGCGGGAGCTCCTACGAGCAGTACGTC. Translating gives CASSDPSGSSYEQYV.

The chain employs TRBV5-5 and TRBJ1-1; possible D gene TRBD1, 5 bases. Trimming cost V 4 bases and J 3 bases, with 16 bases left between them. From germline, CDR1 is SGHKS and CDR2 YYEKEE (reference sequence). The CDR3 is 15 amino acids. CDR3 nucleotides: TGTGCCAGCAGCCCACCCTCCGGGGCAGACACTGAAGCTTTCTTT. Translation gives CASSPPSGADTEAFF.

The gene calls are TRBV10-3 and TRBJ2-3; 8 bases line up with TRBD2. Germline V gene sequence: CDR1 ENHRY, CDR2 SYGVKD. This CDR3 is built from 15 residues. J was trimmed by 4 bases and V by 3 bases; bases with no gene match: 6. As DNA, the CDR3 is TGTGCCATCAGTGATCTACAGCGGGAGCCAGATACGCAGTATTTT. Translating gives CAISDLQREPDTQYF.

The V and J genes are TRBV5-1 and TRBJ2-7; maybe TRBD1 (5 bases). V was trimmed by 1 base and J by 7 bases, leaving 15 bases between them. Germline CDR1 is SGHRS and CDR2 is YFSETQ. The CDR3 sequence is 14 residues long. CDR3 nucleotides: TGCGCCAGCAGCTTGAATCCAGGGTCCGGGGAGCAGTACTTC. As protein: CASSLNPGSGEQYF.

The chain joins TRBV4-3 to TRBJ2-1; D remains unclear. CDR3 size: 15 residues. CDR1 and CDR2 (germline): LGHNA, YSLEER. V was clipped by 4 bases and J by 0 bases, with 10 bases between them. CDR3 sequence (DNA): TGCGCCAGCAGCCCCTCGGCGGACTCCTACAATGAGCAGTTCTTC. Translating it yields CASSPSADSYNEQFF.

The chain uses TRBV5-4 and TRBJ2-1; 9 bases align to TRBD1. Germline CDR1 reads SGHNT; CDR2 reads YYREEE (reference sequence). The CDR3 is 15 residues long. V trimming: 4 bases; J trimming: 7 bases; junction bases outside the gene matches: 9. CDR3 bases: TGTGCCAGCAGCAATCGGGGACAGGGATCGAATGAGCAGTTCTTC. Protein sequence: CASSNRGQGSNEQFF.

CDR3: CASSLTMLGELFF. CDR3 sequence (DNA): TGTGCCAGCAGCTTAACGATGCTCGGGGAGCTGTTTTTT. The chain has TRBV7-3 and TRBJ2-2; no reliable D call. V dropped 0 bases and J dropped 7 bases, with 6 bases sitting between them. Germline V gene sequence: CDR1 SGHTA, CDR2 FQGTGA. The CDR3 is made up of 13 amino acids.

The chain joins TRBV13 to TRBJ2-7, with TRBD2 as a possible D gene (5 bases). This CDR3 region has 13 residues. From germline, CDR1 is PRHDT and CDR2 FYEKMQ (reference sequence). V lost 3 bases, J lost 4 bases, and 10 bases lay in between. The DNA of the CDR3 is TGTGCCAGCAGCTTCGGCCGGGGATACGAGCAGTACGTC. Amino acids: CASSFGRGYEQYV.

The rearrangement joins TRBV7-9 to TRBJ1-6; TRBD1 might be the D (6 bases). The V end lost 1 base, the J end lost 5 bases, and 15 bases lay between the germline ends. CDR3 length: 17 residues. Germline V gene lookup returns CDR1 SEHNR and CDR2 FQNEAQ (reference sequence). This CDR3 reads CASSLGGGARDNSPLHF. The CDR3 DNA is TGTGCCAGCAGCTTAGGAGGGGGGGCCAGAGATAATTCACCCCTCCACTTT.

This sequence joins TRBV27 and TRBJ2-1, with 13 bases lining up with TRBD2. CDR3 size: 14 residues. Germline V gives CDR1 MNHEY, CDR2 SMNVEV (reference sequence). Trimming took 6 bases from V and 4 from J; bases not matched to a gene: 0. The CDR3 here is CASRGLAGYNEQFF. As DNA, the CDR3 is TGTGCCAGCAGGGGACTAGCGGGATACAATGAGCAGTTCTTC.